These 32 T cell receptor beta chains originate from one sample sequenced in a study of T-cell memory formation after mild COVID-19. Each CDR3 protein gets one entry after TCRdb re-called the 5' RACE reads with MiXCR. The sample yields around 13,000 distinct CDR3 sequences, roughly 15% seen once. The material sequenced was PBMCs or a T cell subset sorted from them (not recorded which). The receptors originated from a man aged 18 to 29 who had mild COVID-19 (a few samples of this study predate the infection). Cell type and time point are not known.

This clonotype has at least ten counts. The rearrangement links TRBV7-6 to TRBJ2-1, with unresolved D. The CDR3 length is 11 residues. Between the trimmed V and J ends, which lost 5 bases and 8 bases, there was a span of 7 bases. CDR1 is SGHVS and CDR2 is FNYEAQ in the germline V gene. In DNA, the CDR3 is TGTGCCAGCAGCCCTGGGTATGAGCAGTTCTTC. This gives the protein CASSPGYEQFF.

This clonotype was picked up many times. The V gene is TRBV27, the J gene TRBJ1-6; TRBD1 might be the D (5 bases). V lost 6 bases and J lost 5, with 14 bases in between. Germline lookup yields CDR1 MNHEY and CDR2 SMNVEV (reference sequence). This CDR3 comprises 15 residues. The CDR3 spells CASSRNRINNSPLHF. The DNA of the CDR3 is TGTGCCAGCAGCCGGAACAGGATAAATAATTCACCCCTCCACTTT.

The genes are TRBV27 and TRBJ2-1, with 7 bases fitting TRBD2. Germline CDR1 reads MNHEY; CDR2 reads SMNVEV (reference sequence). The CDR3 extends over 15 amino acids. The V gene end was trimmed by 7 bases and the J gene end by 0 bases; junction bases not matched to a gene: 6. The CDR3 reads CASILSGGSYNEQFF. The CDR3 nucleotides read TGTGCCAGCATCCTATCGGGGGGCTCCTACAATGAGCAGTTCTTC.

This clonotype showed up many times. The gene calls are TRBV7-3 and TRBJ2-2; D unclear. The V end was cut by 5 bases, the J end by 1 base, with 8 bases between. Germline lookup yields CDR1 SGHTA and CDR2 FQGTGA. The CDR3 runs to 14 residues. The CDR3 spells CASSNIQNTGELFF. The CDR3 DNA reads TGTGCCAGCAGCAACATACAGAACACCGGGGAGCTGTTTTTT.

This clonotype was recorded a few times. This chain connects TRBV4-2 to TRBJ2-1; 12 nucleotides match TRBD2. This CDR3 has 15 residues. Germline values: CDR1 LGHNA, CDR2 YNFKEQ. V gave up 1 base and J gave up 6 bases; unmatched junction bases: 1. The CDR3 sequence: CASSQASGGANEQFF. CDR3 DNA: TGTGCCAGCAGCCAAGCTAGCGGGGGGGCCAATGAGCAGTTCTTC.

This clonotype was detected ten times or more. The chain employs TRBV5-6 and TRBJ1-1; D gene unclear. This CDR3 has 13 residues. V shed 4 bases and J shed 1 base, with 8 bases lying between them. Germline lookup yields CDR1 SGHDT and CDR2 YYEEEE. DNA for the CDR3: TGTGCCAGCAGCCCCATGGGGAACACTGAAGCTTTCTTT. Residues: CASSPMGNTEAFF.

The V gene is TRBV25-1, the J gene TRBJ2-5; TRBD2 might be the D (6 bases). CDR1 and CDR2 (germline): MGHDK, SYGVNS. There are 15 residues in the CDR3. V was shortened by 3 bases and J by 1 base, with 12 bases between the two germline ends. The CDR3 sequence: CASSDTGDFQETQYF. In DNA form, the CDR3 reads TGTGCCAGCAGTGATACGGGAGACTTCCAAGAGACCCAGTACTTC. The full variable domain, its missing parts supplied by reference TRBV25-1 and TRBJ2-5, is EADIYQTPRYLVIGTGKKITLECSQTMGHDKMYWYQQDPGMELHLIHYSYGVNSTEKGDLSSESTVSRIRTEHFPLTLESARPSHTSQYLCASSDTGDFQETQYFGPGTRLLVL.

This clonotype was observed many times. Written as DNA, the CDR3 is TGTGCCAGCAGTTTGGGCAGGGTGAGCGAGCAGTACTTC. Translation gives CASSLGRVSEQYF. J is TRBJ2-7 and V is TRBV12-3 or TRBV12-4, with D tentatively TRBD1 (5 bases). The CDR3 length is 13 residues. Deletions cut 3 bases from V and 6 bases from J, with 12 bases between.

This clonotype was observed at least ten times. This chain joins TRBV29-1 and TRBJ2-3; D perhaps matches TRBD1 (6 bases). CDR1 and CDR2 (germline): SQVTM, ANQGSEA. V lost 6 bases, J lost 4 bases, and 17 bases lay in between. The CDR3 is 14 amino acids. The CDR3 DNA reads TGCAGCGTGGGGGACACGAGCCTTCCAGATACGCAGTATTTT. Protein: CSVGDTSLPDTQYF.

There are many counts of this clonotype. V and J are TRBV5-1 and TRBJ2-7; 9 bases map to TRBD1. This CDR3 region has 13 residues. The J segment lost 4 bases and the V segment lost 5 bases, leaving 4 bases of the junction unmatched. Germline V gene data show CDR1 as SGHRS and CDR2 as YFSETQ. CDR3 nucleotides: TGCGCCAGCAGAGGACAGGGGTTATACGAGCAGTACTTC. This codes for CASRGQGLYEQYF.

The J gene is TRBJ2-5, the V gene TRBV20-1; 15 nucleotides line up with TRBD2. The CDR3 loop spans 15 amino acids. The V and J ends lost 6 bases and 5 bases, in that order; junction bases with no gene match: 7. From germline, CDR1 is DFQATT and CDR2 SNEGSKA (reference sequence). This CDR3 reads CSAWTSGGAGETQYF. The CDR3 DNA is TGCAGTGCCTGGACTAGCGGGGGGGCCGGGGAGACCCAGTACTTC.

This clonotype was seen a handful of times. This CDR3 is CASRKSTGRLSGANVLTF. Written as DNA, the CDR3 is TGTGCCAGCAGGAAATCTACGGGACGCCTCTCTGGGGCCAACGTCCTGACTTTC. The chain couples TRBV21-1 to TRBJ2-6; the DNA was not used to check the table's D call, TRBD1. TRBV21-1 is termed a pseudogene. The CDR3 sequence is 18 residues long.

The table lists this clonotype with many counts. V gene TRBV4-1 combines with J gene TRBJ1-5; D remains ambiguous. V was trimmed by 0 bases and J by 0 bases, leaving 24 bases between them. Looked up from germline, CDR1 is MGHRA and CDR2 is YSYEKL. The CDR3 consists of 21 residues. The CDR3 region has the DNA TGCGCCAGCAGCCAAGATTTTTGGGGTTTGACGATTGGTTCTAGCAATCAGCCCCAGCATTTT. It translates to CASSQDFWGLTIGSSNQPQHF.

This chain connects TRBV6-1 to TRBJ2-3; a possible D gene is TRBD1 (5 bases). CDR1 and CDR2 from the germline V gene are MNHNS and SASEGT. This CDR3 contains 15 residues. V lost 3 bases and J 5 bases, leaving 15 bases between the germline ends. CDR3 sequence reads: CASSDRTLEGDTQYF. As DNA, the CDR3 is TGTGCCAGCAGTGACAGGACATTAGAAGGAGATACGCAGTATTTT.

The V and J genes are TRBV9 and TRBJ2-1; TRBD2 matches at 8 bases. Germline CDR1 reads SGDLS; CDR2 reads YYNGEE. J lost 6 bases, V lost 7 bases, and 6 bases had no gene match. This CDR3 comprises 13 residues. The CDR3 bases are TGTGCCAGCGCGGGACTAGTTGGCAATGAGCAGTTCTTC. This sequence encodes CASAGLVGNEQFF.

CDR3 in amino acids: CASSYPHGTSYNEQFF. The CDR3 coding sequence is TGCGCCAGCAGCTACCCCCACGGGACGTCTTACAATGAGCAGTTCTTC. The chain combines TRBV5-1 with TRBJ2-1; D is possibly TRBD1 or TRBD2 (5 bases each). V lost 3 bases to trimming and J lost 4 bases, with 17 bases between them. The CDR3 is 16 amino acids. Germline loops: CDR1 SGHRS, CDR2 YFSETQ. The variable domain in full, completed from reference TRBV5-1 and TRBJ2-1, reads KAGVTQTPRYLIKTRGQQVTLSCSPISGHRSVSWYQQTPGQGLQFLFEYFSETQRNKGNFPGRFSGRQFSNSRSEMNVSTLELGDSALYLCASSYPHGTSYNEQFFGPGTRLTVL.

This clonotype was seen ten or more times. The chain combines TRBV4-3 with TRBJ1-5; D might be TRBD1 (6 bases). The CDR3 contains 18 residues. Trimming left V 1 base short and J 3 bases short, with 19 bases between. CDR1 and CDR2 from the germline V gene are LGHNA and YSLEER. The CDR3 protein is CASSQAYNRELYNQPQHF. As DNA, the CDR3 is TGCGCCAGCAGCCAAGCTTATAACAGGGAGCTATACAATCAGCCCCAGCATTTT.

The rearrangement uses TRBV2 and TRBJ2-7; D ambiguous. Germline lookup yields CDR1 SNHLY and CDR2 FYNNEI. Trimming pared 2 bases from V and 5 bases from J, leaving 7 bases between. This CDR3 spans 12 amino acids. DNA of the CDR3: TGTGCCAGCAGTGAATATGGCGACGAGCAGTACTTC. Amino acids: CASSEYGDEQYF.

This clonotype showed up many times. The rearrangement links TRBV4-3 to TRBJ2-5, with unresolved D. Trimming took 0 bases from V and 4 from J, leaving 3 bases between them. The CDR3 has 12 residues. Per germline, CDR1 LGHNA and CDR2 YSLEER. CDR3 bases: TGCGCCAGCAGCCAAGATCTAGAGACCCAGTACTTC. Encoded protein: CASSQDLETQYF.

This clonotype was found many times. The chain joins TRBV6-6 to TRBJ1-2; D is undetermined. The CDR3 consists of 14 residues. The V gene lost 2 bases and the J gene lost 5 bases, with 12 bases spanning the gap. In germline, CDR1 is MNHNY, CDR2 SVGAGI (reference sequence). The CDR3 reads CASSYVWSGYGYTF. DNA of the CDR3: TGTGCCAGCAGTTACGTCTGGTCTGGTTATGGCTACACCTTC.

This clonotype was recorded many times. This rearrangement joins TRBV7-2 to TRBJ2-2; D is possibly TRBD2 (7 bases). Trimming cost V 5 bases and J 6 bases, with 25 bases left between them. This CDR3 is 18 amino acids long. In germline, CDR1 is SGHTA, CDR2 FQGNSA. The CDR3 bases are TGTGCCAGCAGCCCAAGGGGGGGGGCCGGAATCTTCGCCGGGGAGCTGTTTTTT. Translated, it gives CASSPRGGAGIFAGELFF.

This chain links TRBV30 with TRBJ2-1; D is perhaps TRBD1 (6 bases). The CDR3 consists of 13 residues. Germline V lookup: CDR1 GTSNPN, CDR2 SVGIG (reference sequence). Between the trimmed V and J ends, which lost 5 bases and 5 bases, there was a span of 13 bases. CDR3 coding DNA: TGTGCCTGGCTGGGGACATATAACAATGAGCAGTTCTTC. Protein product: CAWLGTYNNEQFF.

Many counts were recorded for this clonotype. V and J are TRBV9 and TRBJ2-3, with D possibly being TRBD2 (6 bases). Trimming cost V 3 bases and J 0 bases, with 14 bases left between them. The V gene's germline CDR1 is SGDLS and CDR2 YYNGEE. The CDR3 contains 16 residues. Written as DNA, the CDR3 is TGTGCCAGCAGCGCTTCGGGGAGGTTCAGCACAGATACGCAGTATTTT. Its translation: CASSASGRFSTDTQYF.

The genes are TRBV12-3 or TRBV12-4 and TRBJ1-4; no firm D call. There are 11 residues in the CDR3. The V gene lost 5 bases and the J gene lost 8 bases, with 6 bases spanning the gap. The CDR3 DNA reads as TGTGCCAGCAGTCCGGGAGAAAAACTGTTTTTT. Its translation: CASSPGEKLFF.

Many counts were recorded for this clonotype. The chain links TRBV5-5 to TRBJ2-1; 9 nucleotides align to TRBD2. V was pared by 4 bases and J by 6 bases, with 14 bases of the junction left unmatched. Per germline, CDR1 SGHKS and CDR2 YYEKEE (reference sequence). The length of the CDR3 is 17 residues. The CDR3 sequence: CASSATGTSLGGNEQFF. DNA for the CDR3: TGTGCCAGCAGCGCCACCGGGACTAGCCTCGGAGGCAATGAGCAGTTCTTC.

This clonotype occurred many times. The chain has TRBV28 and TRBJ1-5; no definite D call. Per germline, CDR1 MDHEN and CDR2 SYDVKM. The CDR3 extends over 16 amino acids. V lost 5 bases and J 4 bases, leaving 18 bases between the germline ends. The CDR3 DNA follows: TGTGCCAGCAGTAGAAGGCAGCCCCTTTCTAATCAGCCCCAGCATTTT. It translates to CASSRRQPLSNQPQHF.

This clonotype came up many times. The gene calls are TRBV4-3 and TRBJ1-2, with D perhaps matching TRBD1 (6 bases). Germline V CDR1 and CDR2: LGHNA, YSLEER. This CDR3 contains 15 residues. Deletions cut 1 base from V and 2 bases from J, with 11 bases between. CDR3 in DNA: TGCGCCAGCAGCCAAGTTATGGACAGCAACTATGGCTACACCTTC. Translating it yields CASSQVMDSNYGYTF.

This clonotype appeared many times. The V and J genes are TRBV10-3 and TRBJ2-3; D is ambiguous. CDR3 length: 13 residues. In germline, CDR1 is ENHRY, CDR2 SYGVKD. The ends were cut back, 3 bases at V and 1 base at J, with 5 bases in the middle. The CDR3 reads CAISEGRTDTQYF. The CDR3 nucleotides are TGTGCCATCAGTGAAGGTCGCACAGATACGCAGTATTTT.

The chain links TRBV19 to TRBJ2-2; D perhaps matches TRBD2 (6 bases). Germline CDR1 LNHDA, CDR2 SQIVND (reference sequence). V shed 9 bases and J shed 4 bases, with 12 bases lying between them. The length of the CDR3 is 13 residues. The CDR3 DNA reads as TGTGCCAGCCACGTCGGGAGCACCGGGGAGCTGTTTTTT. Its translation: CASHVGSTGELFF.

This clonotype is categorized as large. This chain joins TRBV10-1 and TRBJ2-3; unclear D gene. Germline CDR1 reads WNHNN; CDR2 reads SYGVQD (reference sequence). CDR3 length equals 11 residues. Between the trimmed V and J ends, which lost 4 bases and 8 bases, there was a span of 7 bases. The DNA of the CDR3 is TGCGCCAGCAGTGGAATTGGTACGCAGTATTTT. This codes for CASSGIGTQYF.

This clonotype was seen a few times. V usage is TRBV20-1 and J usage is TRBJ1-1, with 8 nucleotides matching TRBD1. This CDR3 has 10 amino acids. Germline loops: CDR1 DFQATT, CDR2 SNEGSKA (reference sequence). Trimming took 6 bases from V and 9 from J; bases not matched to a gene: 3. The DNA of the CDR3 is TGCAGTGCAAGGGACAGGAAAGCTTTCTTT. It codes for CSARDRKAFF.

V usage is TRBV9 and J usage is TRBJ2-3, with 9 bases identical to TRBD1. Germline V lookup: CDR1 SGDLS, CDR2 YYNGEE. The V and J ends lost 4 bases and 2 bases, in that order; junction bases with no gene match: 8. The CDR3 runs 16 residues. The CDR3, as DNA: TGTGCCAGCAGCCCCCAGGGGACAGGGCACACAGATACGCAGTATTTT. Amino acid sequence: CASSPQGTGHTDTQYF.